Given below is one T cell receptor beta chain in context. Treatment denoted: oral pan-JAK inhibitor, 5-10 mg twice daily. The sample belongs to a study of CD8+ T cells in alopecia areata. The V gene's germline CDR1 is MNHNS and CDR2 SASEGT. Trimming took off 2 bases at V and 2 bases at J, with 6 bases between the two ends. This CDR3 is 13 amino acids long. Following RNA extraction, reverse transcription yielded cDNA that acted as the sequencing template. The method was immunoSEQ multiplex PCR; TCRdb's version includes in-frame clones alone and lacks a portion of them. The repertoire holds approximately 200,000 clones, with roughly three fifths as singletons.

Source: CD4+ T cells sorted from blood, taken at week 4, from a patient treated with tofacitinib. The TCR comes from a human donor with alopecia areata. This chain uses TRBV6-1 with TRBJ1-1; D gene uncertain. The DNA of the CDR3 is TGTGCCAGCAGTGAAATGGGCAACACTGAAGCTTTCTTT. This translates into CASSEMGNTEAFF.